This is a list of T cell receptor beta chains from one sample in a study of cytomegalovirus exposure and HLA in healthy donors. The repertoire was sequenced with immunoSEQ multiplex PCR; TCRdb's copy has only in-frame clones and lacks some. The sample has around 120,000 clones; 65% to 85% are singletons. The sequencing input was PBMCs. These receptors were obtained from a man aged 45-65 years in good health and CMV-seronegative. Both conserved end residues are trimmed from each CDR3.

TRBJ2-7 | TRBV5-1 | ASSLSGQGTYEQY
TRBJ2-3 | TRBV29-1 | SVLDSGGNSDTQY
TRBJ2-7 | TRBV4-2 | ASSPGSDYEQY
TRBJ1-1 | TRBV5-8 | ASSPRTGHITEAF
. | TRBV4-3 | ASSQVWGTSGRDDEQY
TRBJ2-7 | TRBV5-6 | ASSSTGGSYEQY
TRBJ1-1 | TRBV5-1 | ASSWTGANTEAF
TRBJ1-3 | TRBV5-5 | ASSLQGYSGNTIY
TRBJ2-7 | TRBV2 | ASGSLLAGGYEQY
TRBJ2-2 | TRBV4-2 | ASSQDITSGGNTGELF
TRBJ1-2 | TRBV30 | AWSVGTGMTYGYT
TRBJ2-7 | TRBV5-4 | ASSLRDRGYEQY
TRBJ2-1 | TRBV9 | ASSVAGRVSYNEQF
TRBJ1-1 | TRBV10-1 | ASGQLNTEAF
TRBJ2-1 | TRBV5-4 | ASSLPGQGRNEQF
TRBJ1-2 | TRBV7-9 | ASSSRTGAAYGYT
TRBJ2-2 | TRBV7-3 | ASSLLAGELF
TRBJ1-4 | TRBV10-3 | AISESLGPTNEKLF
TRBJ2-5 | TRBV29-1 | SAGTNQETQY
TRBJ2-2 | TRBV5-1 | ASNVVTGGNTGELF
TRBJ2-7 | TRBV27 | ASRGGLGGSHEQY
TRBJ2-3 | TRBV30 | AWRDRGTDTQY
TRBJ2-7 | TRBV25-1 | ASSDPQGRDEQY
TRBJ2-7 | TRBV7-2 | ASSRPGAYEQY
TRBJ2-3 | TRBV7-2 | ASSAIGGEGTQY
TRBJ1-4 | TRBV18 | ASSPQGATNEKLF
TRBJ1-4 | TRBV5-6 | ASSFRGREKLF
TRBJ2-1 | TRBV7-7 | ASSAEGGLGEQF
TRBJ2-5 | TRBV6-5 | ASSYSSGRETQY
TRBJ2-7 | TRBV5-1 | ASSPPSAGVIGAYEQY
TRBJ2-7 | TRBV7-8 | ASSLEAGHVYEQY
TRBJ1-2 | TRBV7-9 | ASSLAGDGPINYGYT
TRBJ1-2 | TRBV10-3 | AINPTGQYYGYT
TRBJ1-2 | TRBV9 | ASSVQRYGYT
TRBJ1-1 | TRBV7-8 | ASSSAGRGSWTEAF